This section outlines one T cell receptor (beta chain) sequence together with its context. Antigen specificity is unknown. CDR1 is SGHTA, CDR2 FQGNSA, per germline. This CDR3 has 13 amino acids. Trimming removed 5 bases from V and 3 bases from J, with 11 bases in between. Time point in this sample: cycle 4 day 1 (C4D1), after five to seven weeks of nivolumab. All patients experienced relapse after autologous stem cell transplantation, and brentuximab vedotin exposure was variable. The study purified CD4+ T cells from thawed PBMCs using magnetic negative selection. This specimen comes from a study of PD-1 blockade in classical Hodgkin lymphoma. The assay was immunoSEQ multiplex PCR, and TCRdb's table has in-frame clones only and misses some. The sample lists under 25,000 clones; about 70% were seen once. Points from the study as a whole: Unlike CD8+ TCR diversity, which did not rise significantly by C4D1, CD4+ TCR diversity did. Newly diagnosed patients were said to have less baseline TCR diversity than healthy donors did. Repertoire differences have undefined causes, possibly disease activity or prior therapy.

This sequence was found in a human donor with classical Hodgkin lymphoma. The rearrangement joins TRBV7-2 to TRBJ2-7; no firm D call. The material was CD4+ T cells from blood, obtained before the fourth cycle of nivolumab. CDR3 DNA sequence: TGTGCCAGCAGCCTCCGTCACCACTACGAGCAGTACTTC. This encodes CASSLRHHYEQYF.